This T cell receptor beta chain was profiled in a study of shared clonotypes between healthy human individuals. All donors were healthy HIV-negative adults lacking recent acute infections or vaccinations. Memory CD4+ cells were the fraction left after CD45RA+ naive selection. CDR1 SQVTM and CDR2 ANQGSEA come from the germline V gene. The V segment lost 6 bases and the J segment 3 bases; nucleotides outside the gene matches: 13. The CDR3 has 18 amino acids. Repertoires were generated with immunoSEQ multiplex PCR, while TCRdb's copy carries only in-frame clones and drops some. Counted here are more than 1,200,000 clones, 98% occurring once; the ten biggest clones make up 0.36%. Worth noting for this clone: Its antigen remains unidentified.

General observations from the study: Among the subsets, naive ones generally showed larger estimated richness than memory ones. Deeper or shallower sequencing was expected to change how clonotypes are shared among donors.

The chain couples TRBV29-1 to TRBJ2-1, with TRBD2 identical over 14 bases. The sample consisted of naive CD4+ T cells sorted from blood. Stated subset: CD45RA+ positively selected. This sequence originates from a man aged 30-40 years in good health. The CDR3 nucleotides read TGCAGCGTCAGACTAGCGGGAGGGCGGGAACTGTTCTACAATGAGCAGTTCTTC. Protein sequence: CSVRLAGGRELFYNEQFF.